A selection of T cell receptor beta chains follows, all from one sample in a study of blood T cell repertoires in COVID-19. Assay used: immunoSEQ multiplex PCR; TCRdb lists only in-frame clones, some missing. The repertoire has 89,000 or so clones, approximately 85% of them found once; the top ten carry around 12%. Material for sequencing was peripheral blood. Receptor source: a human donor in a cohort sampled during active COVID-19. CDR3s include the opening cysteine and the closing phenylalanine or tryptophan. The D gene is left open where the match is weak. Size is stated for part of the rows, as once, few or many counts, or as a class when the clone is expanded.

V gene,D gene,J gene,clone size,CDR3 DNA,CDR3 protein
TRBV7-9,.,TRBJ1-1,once,TGTGCCAGCAGCTTAGAAAGGGGTAACGGTGAAGCTTTCTTT,CASSLERGNGEAFF
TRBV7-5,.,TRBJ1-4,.,TGTGTCAGAAGCGAACCGACAGGGGGGTATAATGAAAAACTGTTTTTT,CVRSEPTGGYNEKLFF
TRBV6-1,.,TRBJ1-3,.,TGTGCCAGCAGTGAAGTATGGGGGGGGAACTCTGGAAACACCATATATTTT,CASSEVWGGNSGNTIYF
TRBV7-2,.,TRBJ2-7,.,TGTGCCAGCAGCCCCAGGGCCGGGGGTTCCTACGAGCAGTACTTC,CASSPRAGGSYEQYF
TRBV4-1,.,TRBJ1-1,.,TGCGCCAGCAGCCTAAAGGGGAGGGTCTCTGAAGCTTTCTTT,CASSLKGRVSEAFF
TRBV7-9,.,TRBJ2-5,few,TGTGCCAGCAGCTCTTCCACTAGAGCGGCAGAGACCCAGTACTTC,CASSSSTRAAETQYF
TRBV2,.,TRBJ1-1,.,TGTGCCAGCAGGACCTCCAGGGTGAACACTGAAGCTTTCTTT,CASRTSRVNTEAFF
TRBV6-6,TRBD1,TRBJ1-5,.,TGTGCCAGCAGAGGACAGGGTGGTAATCAGCCCCAGCATTTT,CASRGQGGNQPQHF
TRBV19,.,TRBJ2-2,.,TGTGCCAGTAGTTCGCCCCTCGGTCTGGGAGGCGGGGAGCTGTTTTTT,CASSSPLGLGGGELFF
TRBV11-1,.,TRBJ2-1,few,TGTGCCAGCAGCCAACCCCCGGGCAATGAGCAGTTCTTC,CASSQPPGNEQFF
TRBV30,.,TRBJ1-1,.,TGTGCCTGGACCCGTAGGCGGGGCACTGAAGCTTTCTTT,CAWTRRRGTEAFF
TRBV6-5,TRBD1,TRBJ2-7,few,TGTGCCAGCAGTACTCGGACAGGGACCTACGAGCAGTACTTC,CASSTRTGTYEQYF
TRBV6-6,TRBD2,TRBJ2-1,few,TGTGCCAGCAGTAGTGTAATAGCGGGGGGGAAGAATGAGCAGTTCTTC,CASSSVIAGGKNEQFF
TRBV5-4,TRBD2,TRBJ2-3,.,TGTGCCAGCAGCCAACGACTAGCACAGAGCACAGATACGCAGTATTTT,CASSQRLAQSTDTQYF
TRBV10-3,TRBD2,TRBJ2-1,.,TGTGCCATCAGTGGGGGACTAGCGGACAATGAGCAGTTCTTC,CAISGGLADNEQFF
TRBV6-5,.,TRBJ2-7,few,TGTGCCAGCAGAAGGGGGTCGGAGCAGTACTTC,CASRRGSEQYF
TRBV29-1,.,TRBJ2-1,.,TGCAGCGTTGAACTAGAAAACAATGAGCAGTTCTTC,CSVELENNEQFF
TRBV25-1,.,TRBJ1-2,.,TGTGCCAGCTCCCCGGGAACTTTATATGGCTACACCTTC,CASSPGTLYGYTF
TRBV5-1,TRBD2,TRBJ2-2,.,TGCGCCAGCACGTGGGGGGGAAACACCGGGGAGCTGTTTTTT,CASTWGGNTGELFF
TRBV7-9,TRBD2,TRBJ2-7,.,TGTGCCAGCAGCCAAACGACTAGCGGGAGCCGCCGGCAGTACTTC,CASSQTTSGSRRQYF
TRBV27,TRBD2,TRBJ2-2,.,TGTGCCACCCGGCGGGGGACGAACACCGGGGAGCTGTTTTTT,CATRRGTNTGELFF
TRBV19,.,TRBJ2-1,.,TGTGCCAGTAGTACCATGTGGGGGGACAATGAGCAGTTCTTC,CASSTMWGDNEQFF
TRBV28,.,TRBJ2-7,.,TGTGCCAGCAAGACACCAGCTTCCTACGAGCAGTACTTC,CASKTPASYEQYF
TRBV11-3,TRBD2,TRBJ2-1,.,TGTGCCAGCAGCTTAGAGGGACTAGCGAACGAGCAGTTCTTC,CASSLEGLANEQFF
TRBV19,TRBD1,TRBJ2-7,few,TGTGCCAGTAGTATAGTACGAGGGACAGGGAGTGCCGAGCAGTACTTC,CASSIVRGTGSAEQYF
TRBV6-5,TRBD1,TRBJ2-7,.,TGTGCCAGCAGGGCCGGGACAGCGAGCTCCTACGAGCAGTACTTC,CASRAGTASSYEQYF
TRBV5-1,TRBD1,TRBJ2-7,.,TGCGCCAGCAGCAGGGGACAGGGGACCTCCTACGAGCAGTACTTC,CASSRGQGTSYEQYF
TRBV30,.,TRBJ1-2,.,TGTGCCTGGACCAGGGAGGCCCATGGCTACACCTTC,CAWTREAHGYTF
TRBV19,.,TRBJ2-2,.,TGTGCCAGTAGTATGCGACAGGCCCCGGGCACCGGGGAGCTGTTTTTT,CASSMRQAPGTGELFF
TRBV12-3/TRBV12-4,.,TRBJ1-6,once,TGTGCCAGCAGTTTTTTCGATTCACCCCTCCACTTT,CASSFFDSPLHF
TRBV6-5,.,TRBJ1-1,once,TGTGCCAGCAGTTACCGGAAACAGGGAATTGAAGCTTTCTTT,CASSYRKQGIEAFF
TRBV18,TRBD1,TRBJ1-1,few,TGTGCCAGCTCTCAGGGGGAAGGCACTGAAGCTTTCTTT,CASSQGEGTEAFF
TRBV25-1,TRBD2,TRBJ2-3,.,TGTGCCAGCAGTGACGGGGGGAGCACAGATACGCAGTATTTT,CASSDGGSTDTQYF
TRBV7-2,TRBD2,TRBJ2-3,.,TGTGCCAGCAGCTCCTCAGCGGGATGGGGTGCCGATACGCAGTATTTT,CASSSSAGWGADTQYF
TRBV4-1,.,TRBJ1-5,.,TGCGCCAGCAGCCAACCTATCCTAGGGGGGGGAAACCAGCCCCAGCATTTT,CASSQPILGGGNQPQHF
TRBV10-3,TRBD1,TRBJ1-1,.,TGTGCCATCAGGGACAGGGGAGCTGAAGCTTTCTTT,CAIRDRGAEAFF
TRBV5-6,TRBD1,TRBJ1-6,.,TGTGCCAGCAGCTGGGGACAGGGGAGTTCACCCCTCCACTTT,CASSWGQGSSPLHF
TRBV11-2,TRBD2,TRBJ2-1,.,TGTGCCAGCAGCTACTGGACTAGCGGGGGGTACAATGAGCAGTTCTTC,CASSYWTSGGYNEQFF
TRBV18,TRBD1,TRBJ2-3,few,TGTGCCAGCTCACTAGGACAGGGTTCAGATACGCAGTATTTT,CASSLGQGSDTQYF
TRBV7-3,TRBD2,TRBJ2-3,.,TGTGCCAGCAGCCCGGGACTAGCGGGGGCAGATACGCAGTATTTT,CASSPGLAGADTQYF
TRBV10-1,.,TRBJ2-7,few,TGCGCCAGCAGTCGTCACAGCTACGAGCAGTACTTC,CASSRHSYEQYF
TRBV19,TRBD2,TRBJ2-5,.,TGTGCCAGTAGTATGGCCCCGTCTAGCGGCCAAGAGACCCAGTACTTC,CASSMAPSSGQETQYF
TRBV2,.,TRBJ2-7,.,TGTGCCAGCCGGGAGACACCCTACGAGCAGTACTTC,CASRETPYEQYF
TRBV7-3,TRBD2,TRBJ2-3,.,TGTGCCAGCAGCATGGGAGGGGCGGGCCCACGCGGTACGCAGTATTTT,CASSMGGAGPRGTQYF
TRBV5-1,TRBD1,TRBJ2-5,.,TGCGCCAGCAGCCGAGGGACAGAAAGAGAGACCCAGTACTTC,CASSRGTERETQYF
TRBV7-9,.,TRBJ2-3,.,TGTGCCAGCAGCAAATATGGACCGAGGGGGTCGACAGATACGCAGTATTTT,CASSKYGPRGSTDTQYF
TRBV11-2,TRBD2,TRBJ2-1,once,TGTGCCAGCAGCTCCGGACTAGCGGGGGGTTGGTACAATGAGCAGTTCTTC,CASSSGLAGGWYNEQFF